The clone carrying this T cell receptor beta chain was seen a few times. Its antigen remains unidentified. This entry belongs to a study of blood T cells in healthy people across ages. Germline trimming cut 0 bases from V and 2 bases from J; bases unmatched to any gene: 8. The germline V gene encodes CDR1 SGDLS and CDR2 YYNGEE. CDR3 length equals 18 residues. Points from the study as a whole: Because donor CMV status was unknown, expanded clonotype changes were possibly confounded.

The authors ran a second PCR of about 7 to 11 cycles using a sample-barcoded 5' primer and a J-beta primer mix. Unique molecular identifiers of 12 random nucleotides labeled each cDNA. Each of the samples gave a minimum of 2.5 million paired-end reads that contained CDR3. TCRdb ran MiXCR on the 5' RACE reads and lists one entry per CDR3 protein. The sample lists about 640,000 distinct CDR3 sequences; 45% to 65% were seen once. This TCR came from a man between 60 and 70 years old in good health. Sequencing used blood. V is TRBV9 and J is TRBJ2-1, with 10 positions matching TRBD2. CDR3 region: CASSVGIAGGPAYNEQFF. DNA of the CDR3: TGTGCCAGCAGCGTAGGAATAGCGGGGGGTCCAGCCTACAATGAGCAGTTCTTC.